A selection of T cell receptor beta chains follows, all from one sample in a study of T cell responses to AZD1222 COVID-19 vaccine. Method: immunoSEQ multiplex PCR; TCRdb's copy keeps in-frame clones and lacks some. This table has about 120,000 clones, 80% to 95% appearing once. The starting material was peripheral blood, obtained on day 0 of AZD1222 vaccination. These receptors were collected from an adult in good health. CDR3s include the opening cysteine and the closing phenylalanine or tryptophan. A D gene is named only where the DNA matches it firmly. A clone size is listed for some rows: how often the clone was seen (once, few, many), or a class if it is expanded.

CASSSSLPGQGVNTEAFF	TGTGCCAGCAGTTCATCTTTACCGGGACAGGGAGTGAACACTGAAGCTTTCTTT	TRBD1	TRBJ1-1	TRBV27	.
CASSPQDGTTNYGYTF	TGTGCCAGCTCACCACAGGACGGAACCACTAACTATGGCTACACCTTC	.	TRBJ1-2	TRBV18	.
CASSVGPRSEKLFF	TGTGCCAGCAGCGTGGGACCTAGGAGCGAAAAACTGTTTTTT	.	TRBJ1-4	TRBV9	.
CASSPGPDRVNYGYTF	TGCGCCAGCAGCCCTGGACCAGACAGGGTCAACTATGGCTACACCTTC	TRBD1	TRBJ1-2	TRBV4-3	.
CASSPTTGDNEKLFF	TGTGCCAGCTCCCCTACGACAGGGGACAATGAAAAACTGTTTTTT	TRBD1	TRBJ1-4	TRBV18	.
CASSLTVTGDYEQYF	TGTGCCAGCAGCCTGACGGTGACTGGGGACTACGAGCAGTACTTC	.	TRBJ2-7	TRBV5-4	.
CASGSWDRWNTEAFF	TGTGCTAGTGGTTCGTGGGACAGATGGAACACTGAAGCTTTCTTT	TRBD1	TRBJ1-1	TRBV12-5	once
CASSLESSTGERF	TGTGCCAGCAGCTTAGAGAGCTCCACAGGGGAGCGGTTC	TRBD1	TRBJ2-7	TRBV11-2	.
CASSPLGTVIQETQYF	TGCGCCAGCAGCCCACTTGGGACAGTAATTCAAGAGACCCAGTACTTC	TRBD1	TRBJ2-5	TRBV4-1	.
CASTQSRGEGYDTQYF	TGTGCCAGCACCCAAAGTCGAGGGGAGGGATACGATACGCAGTATTTT	TRBD2	TRBJ2-3	TRBV6-6	many
CASSAALAKNIQYF	TGTGCCAGCAGTGCAGCCCTAGCCAAAAACATTCAGTACTTC	.	TRBJ2-4	TRBV6-2/TRBV6-3	.
CASSANTEAFF	TGTGCCAGCAGTGCCAACACTGAAGCTTTCTTT	.	TRBJ1-1	TRBV12-3/TRBV12-4	.
CATSDRGDTQYF	TGTGCCACCAGTGACAGGGGTGATACGCAGTATTTT	.	TRBJ2-3	TRBV24-1	.
CASSQDGGGPSYEQYF	TGTGCCAGCAGCCAAGATGGGGGGGGTCCAAGCTACGAGCAGTACTTC	TRBD2	TRBJ2-7	TRBV3-1/TRBV3-2	.
CASSQDKQANSPLHF	TGTGCCAGCAGCCAAGATAAACAGGCTAATTCACCCCTCCACTTT	.	TRBJ1-6	TRBV3-1/TRBV3-2	.
CASSQESGAGELFF	TGCGCCAGCAGCCAAGAATCAGGGGCCGGGGAGCTGTTTTTT	.	TRBJ2-2	TRBV4-3	.